A single sample is the source of the 9 T cell receptor beta chains below, sequenced in a study of PD-1 blockade in mismatch repair-deficient tumors (dated by TCRdb to about 2017). The library relied on the immunoSEQ multiplex PCR assay. The source is immuneACCESS, and TCRdb retained only in-frame sequences with V and J called. Part of the clones is not carried over; for the studies checked, unresolved V genes explain less than half of this, and the remainder is unexplained. The sample table holds some 120,000 clones, of which 88% were seen once. The biggest ten clones account for 12% of the sample. Sequences were derived from peripheral blood, sampled 70 to 72 weeks after starting pembrolizumab. The receptors shown here come from an adult with mismatch repair-deficient cancer.

This rearrangement joins TRBV5-1 to TRBJ2-5; 9 bases are a match to TRBD2. The junction had 9 bases not matched to a gene; V was cut back by 1 base and J by 5 bases. CDR3 length: 16 amino acids. Per the germline V gene, CDR1 is SGHRS and CDR2 is YFSETQ. Here the CDR3 DNA reads TGCGCCAGCAGCTTGAACCAAGCGGGAGGTTGGGAGACCCAGTACTTC. Translation: CASSLNQAGGWETQYF. Drawing the rest from reference TRBV5-1 and TRBJ2-5, the complete variable domain is KAGVTQTPRYLIKTRGQQVTLSCSPISGHRSVSWYQQTPGQGLQFLFEYFSETQRNKGNFPGRFSGRQFSNSRSEMNVSTLELGDSALYLCASSLNQAGGWETQYFGPGTRLLVL.

This chain uses TRBV9 with TRBJ2-1; 13 bases line up with TRBD2. Trimming removed 3 bases from V and 6 bases from J; junction bases left unmatched: 3. This CDR3 contains 15 residues. Germline V gene lookup returns CDR1 SGDLS and CDR2 YYNGEE. CDR3 DNA: TGTGCCAGCAGCGCCGGGACTAGCGGGACCAATGAGCAGTTCTTC. It encodes CASSAGTSGTNEQFF.

CDR3 sequence reads: CASRLAGENEQYF. The CDR3 region has the DNA TGTGCCAGCAGATTAGCGGGAGAGAACGAGCAGTACTTC. The rearrangement joins TRBV6-5 to TRBJ2-7, with TRBD2 matching over 9 bases. The CDR3 spans 13 residues. The germline V gene encodes CDR1 MNHEY and CDR2 SVGAGI. J gave up 5 bases and V 6 bases, and 5 bases lay outside the gene matches.

V gene TRBV27 combines with J gene TRBJ2-7; D not resolved. Germline-derived CDR1 and CDR2 are MNHEY and SMNVEV (reference sequence). CDR3 length equals 14 residues. Trimming took off 0 bases at V and 2 bases at J, with 8 bases between the two ends. CDR3 nucleotides: TGTGCCAGCAGTTTATCGATAACCGCCTACGAGCAGTACTTC. Translating it yields CASSLSITAYEQYF.

The rearrangement uses TRBV11-2 and TRBJ2-2; 8 positions match TRBD1. The V gene's germline CDR1 is SGHAT and CDR2 FQNNGV. Unmatched junction bases numbered 11, after V lost 5 bases and J lost 6 bases. CDR3 size: 16 residues. In DNA, the CDR3 is TGTGCCAGCAGCCCACTGACAGGGGCTATTGCCGGGGAGCTGTTTTTT. Translation gives CASSPLTGAIAGELFF.

In the case of this clone: A much larger clone is a single base away; this may be a read error. In the same sample, other DNA sequences code for this CDR3. The V gene is TRBV6-5, the J gene TRBJ2-3; no firm D call. The germline CDR1 and CDR2 sequences are MNHEY and SVGAGI. The CDR3 loop spans 14 amino acids. The germline V and J ends were trimmed by 0 bases and 0 bases, with 4 bases remaining between them. CDR3 sequence: CASSYSSSTDTQYF. The CDR3 region has the DNA TGTGCCAGCAGTTACTCTTCCAGCACAGATACGCAGTATTTT.

The J gene is TRBJ1-2, the V gene TRBV10-3; D is ambiguous. This CDR3 is built from 13 residues. Germline V lookup: CDR1 ENHRY, CDR2 SYGVKD. V was cut by 10 bases and J by 8 bases, with 20 bases left in between. The CDR3 here is CASNLDKGYGYTF. CDR3 in DNA: TGTGCCAGCAATTTAGACAAGGGCTACGGCTACACCTTC.

This chain joins TRBV5-6 and TRBJ2-5; 10 nucleotides agree with TRBD2. V trimming: 0 bases; J trimming: 3 bases; junction bases outside the gene matches: 8. The CDR3 is 17 amino acids. Germline V CDR1 and CDR2: SGHDT, YYEEEE. The CDR3 region is CASSLGLAGNSEETQYF. The CDR3 nucleotides are TGTGCCAGCAGCTTGGGACTAGCGGGCAACTCCGAAGAGACCCAGTACTTC.

The chain is built from TRBV2 and TRBJ2-2; D unclear. V lost 5 bases and J 3 bases, leaving 4 bases between the germline ends. CDR3 size: 12 residues. Germline assignment: CDR1 SNHLY and CDR2 FYNNEI. This chain's CDR3 is CASSPDTGELFF. The CDR3 nucleotides read TGTGCCAGCAGTCCAGACACCGGGGAGCTGTTTTTT.